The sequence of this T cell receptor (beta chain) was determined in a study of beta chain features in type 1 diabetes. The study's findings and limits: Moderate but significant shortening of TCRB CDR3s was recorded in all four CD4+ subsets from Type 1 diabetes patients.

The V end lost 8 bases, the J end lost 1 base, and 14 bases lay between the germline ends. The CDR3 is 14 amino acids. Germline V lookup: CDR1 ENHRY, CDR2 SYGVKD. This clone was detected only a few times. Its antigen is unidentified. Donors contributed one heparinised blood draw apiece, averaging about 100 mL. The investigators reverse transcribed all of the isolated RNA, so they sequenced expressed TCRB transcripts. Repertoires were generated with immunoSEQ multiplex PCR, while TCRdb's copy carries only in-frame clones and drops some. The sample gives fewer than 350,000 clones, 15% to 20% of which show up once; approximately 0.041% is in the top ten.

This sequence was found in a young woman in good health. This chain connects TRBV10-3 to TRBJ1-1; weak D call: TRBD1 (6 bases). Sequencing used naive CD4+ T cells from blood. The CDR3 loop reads CAIGNREGNTEAFF. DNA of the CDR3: TGTGCCATCGGAAACAGGGAGGGGAACACTGAAGCTTTCTTT.